Presented here are 14 T cell receptor beta chains from one specimen sequenced in a study of OX40 agonist ivuxolimab in advanced cancers. Library preparation employed the immunoSEQ multiplex PCR assay. The immuneACCESS repertoire file appears here via TCRdb, limited to in-frame rearrangements. These files lack a portion of the clones; in checked studies, under half of the deficit traces to unresolved V genes, and the cause of the others is not known. The sample table contains about 19,000 clones; only one count was recorded for around 78% of them. 30% of the sample is taken by the ten largest. Here the sequenced sample was CD4+ or CD8+ T cells sorted from blood, taken in a trial of the OX40 agonist ivuxolimab. These receptors were taken from an adult with an advanced solid tumor such as melanoma, head and neck, liver or kidney cancer.

The chain employs TRBV9 and TRBJ2-1; no definite D call. Trimming stripped 4 bases from V and 0 bases from J, with 14 bases between. The germline CDR1 and CDR2 sequences are SGDLS and YYNGEE. This CDR3 is 16 amino acids long. CDR3 sequence reads: CASSPRRFSSYNEQFF. The CDR3 DNA sequence: TGTGCCAGCAGCCCACGTCGCTTTAGCTCCTACAATGAGCAGTTCTTC.

Within the sample, this clone is medium-sized (0.01 to 0.1%). V gene TRBV4-1 combines with J gene TRBJ1-1; D gene uncertain. CDR3 length: 13 residues. CDR1 is MGHRA, CDR2 YSYEKL, per germline. Trimming took off 1 base at V and 0 bases at J, with 3 bases between the two ends. CDR3 amino acids: CASSQAVNTEAFF. CDR3 DNA sequence: TGCGCCAGCAGCCAAGCAGTGAACACTGAAGCTTTCTTT.

The chain uses TRBV6-5 and TRBJ2-3; D gene unclear. Germline V gene lookup returns CDR1 MNHEY and CDR2 SVGAGI. The CDR3 is 14 amino acids. The ends were cut back, 4 bases at V and 4 bases at J, with 12 bases in the middle. This CDR3 is CASSSSSLADTQYF. The CDR3 nucleotides are TGTGCCAGCAGTTCTTCAAGTTTGGCAGATACGCAGTATTTT.

V usage is TRBV11-2 and J usage is TRBJ1-4, with D uncertain. The V end was cut by 0 bases, the J end by 0 bases, with 5 bases between. This CDR3 contains 15 residues. Germline V CDR1 and CDR2: SGHAT, FQNNGV. Written as DNA, the CDR3 is TGTGCCAGCAGCTTAGAAGGAGCAACTAATGAAAAACTGTTTTTT. This gives the protein CASSLEGATNEKLFF.

The chain recombines TRBV7-9 with TRBJ1-2, with D possibly matching TRBD1 (5 bases). The CDR3 has 14 amino acids. Between the trimmed V and J ends, which lost 1 base and 4 bases, there was a span of 10 bases. Per the germline V gene, CDR1 is SEHNR and CDR2 is FQNEAQ (reference sequence). Written as DNA, the CDR3 is TGTGCCAGCAGCTTAGGAGGGGTAGGCTATGGCTACACCTTC. Encoded protein: CASSLGGVGYGYTF.

The V call is TRBV5-6, the J call TRBJ1-2; D ambiguous. CDR1 and CDR2 from the germline V gene are SGHDT and YYEEEE. This CDR3 has 13 residues. The V end lost 5 bases, the J end lost 4 bases, and 12 bases lay between the germline ends. The DNA of the CDR3 is TGTGCCAGCAGTAGGGAGACCAGCTATGGCTACACCTTC. It encodes CASSRETSYGYTF.

The J gene is TRBJ1-4, the V gene TRBV28; D not resolved. CDR3 length equals 15 residues. The V gene lost 8 bases and the J gene lost 0 bases, with 13 bases spanning the gap. The germline CDR1 and CDR2 sequences are MDHEN and SYDVKM. The CDR3 reads CASETLGATNEKLFF. The DNA of the CDR3 is TGTGCCAGCGAAACCTTAGGAGCAACTAATGAAAAACTGTTTTTT.

The chain uses TRBV27 and TRBJ2-7; D uncertain. There are 14 residues in the CDR3. Germline CDR1 MNHEY, CDR2 SMNVEV (reference sequence). V gave up 3 bases and J gave up 4 bases, with 13 bases separating them. As DNA, the CDR3 is TGTGCCAGCAGTTTTAACGGAGATGGGTACGAGCAGTACTTC. This gives the protein CASSFNGDGYEQYF.

This rearrangement joins TRBV10-1 to TRBJ1-1, with D possibly matching TRBD1 (5 bases). The V gene lost 3 bases and the J gene lost 1 base, with 12 bases spanning the gap. The CDR3 is made up of 15 amino acids. Germline lookup yields CDR1 WNHNN and CDR2 SYGVQD (reference sequence). The CDR3 protein is CASSERGHPNTEAFF. CDR3 DNA: TGCGCCAGCAGTGAACGCGGACACCCGAACACTGAAGCTTTCTTT.

This clone was seen a few times. This chain connects TRBV11-1 to TRBJ2-7; 8 bases align to TRBD1. CDR3 length equals 12 residues. V dropped 8 bases and J dropped 6; count of bases not matched to a gene: 6. Germline V lookup: CDR1 SGHAT, CDR2 FQDESV (reference sequence). Here the CDR3 reads CASYSGGLEQYF. CDR3 nucleotide sequence: TGTGCCAGCTACTCAGGGGGCCTCGAGCAGTACTTC.

The chain employs TRBV9 and TRBJ2-3; D gene unclear. The CDR3 runs 19 residues. Germline V gene lookup returns CDR1 SGDLS and CDR2 YYNGEE. V lost 0 bases and J 3 bases, leaving 23 bases between the germline ends. The CDR3 nucleotides are TGTGCCAGCAGCGTAGCTACCGCCACACCCACCGTTCTGACAGATACGCAGTATTTT. Translating gives CASSVATATPTVLTDTQYF.

V and J are TRBV4-3 and TRBJ2-1, with 8 positions matching TRBD2. The CDR3 totals 18 residues. Germline V gene sequence: CDR1 LGHNA, CDR2 YSLEER. V was clipped by 1 base and J by 0 bases; unmatched bases: 8. The CDR3 DNA reads TGCGCCAGCAGCCAAGGTCCGGGGGGGCCGAGCTCCTACAATGAGCAGTTCTTC. Translation: CASSQGPGGPSSYNEQFF.

V is TRBV11-2 and J is TRBJ1-2; no reliable D call. The V gene's germline CDR1 is SGHAT and CDR2 FQNNGV. Trimming took off 1 base at V and 8 bases at J, with 14 bases between the two ends. The CDR3 is 14 amino acids. DNA for the CDR3: TGTGCCAGCAGCTTAGTCATTGAGGCGGACGGCTACACCTTC. As protein: CASSLVIEADGYTF. Supplemented by reference TRBV11-2 and TRBJ1-2, the full variable domain reads EAGVAQSPRYKIIEKRQSVAFWCNPISGHATLYWYQQILGQGPKLLIQFQNNGVVDDSQLPKDRFSAERLKGVDSTLKIQPAKLEDSAVYLCASSLVIEADGYTFGSGTRLTVV.

This clone is classed as medium-sized. The chain links TRBV10-2 to TRBJ1-4, with D possibly TRBD1 on 6 matching bases. The ends were cut back, 2 bases at V and 7 bases at J, with 11 bases in the middle. Per germline, CDR1 WSHSY and CDR2 SAAADI. There are 14 residues in the CDR3. CDR3 DNA: TGCGCCAGCAGTGAGACAGGGATAGGTGAAAAACTGTTTTTT. It codes for CASSETGIGEKLFF.